These 13 T cell receptor beta chains were all obtained from the same sample, sequenced in a study of T cells in Graves' hyperthyroidism and ophthalmopathy. TCR beta CDR3 sequences were amplified from RNA transcripts. TCR CDR3 underwent first-round RT-PCR with the HTBI primer set. TCRdb reprocessed the multiplex PCR reads with MiXCR, giving one entry per CDR3 protein. The sample carries approximately 590,000 distinct CDR3 sequences, approximately 14% recorded once. Source material: blood. Source of these receptors: a woman aged 30 to 39 with Graves' hyperthyroidism.

V gene TRBV10-1 combines with J gene TRBJ1-1; TRBD1 matches at 7 bases. The CDR3 length is 11 residues. The V and J ends lost 9 bases and 11 bases, in that order; junction bases with no gene match: 9. Germline V lookup: CDR1 WNHNN, CDR2 SYGVQD (reference sequence). CDR3 residues: CARDRVRKAFF. The CDR3 nucleotides read TGCGCCAGAGACAGGGTACGTAAGGCTTTCTTT.

On this clonotype itself: A much larger clone differs by one base, so this may be a read error. The V and J genes are TRBV7-9 and TRBJ2-1; 7 bases map to TRBD2. CDR3 length equals 15 residues. The junction had 6 bases not matched to a gene; V was cut back by 5 bases and J by 2 bases. Germline V gene sequence: CDR1 SEHNR, CDR2 FQNEAQ (reference sequence). CDR3 residues: CASSKPSGPYNEQFF. The CDR3 nucleotides read TGTGCCAGCAGCAAGCCTAGCGGCCCCTACAATGAGCAGTTCTTC. Supplemented by reference TRBV7-9 and TRBJ2-1, the full variable domain reads DTGVSQNPRHKITKRGQNVTFRCDPISEHNRLYWYRQTLGQGPEFLTYFQNEAQLEKSRLLSDRFSAERPKGSFSTLEIQRTEQGDSAMYLCASSKPSGPYNEQFFGPGTRLTVL.

Regarding this clonotype: It may be a read error: a sequence one base away is much more abundant. Here the CDR3 omits its conserved ending phenylalanine or tryptophan, so a read error is the likely source. The chain recombines TRBV11-3 with TRBJ1-3; 8 positions match TRBD1. V shed 2 bases, J shed 2 bases, and the junction held 11 bases outside the gene matches. The CDR3 consists of 18 residues. Germline V gene sequence: CDR1 SGHNT, CDR2 YENEEA. The CDR3 sequence: CASSLLREDRATGNTIYL. In DNA, the CDR3 is TGTGCCAGCAGCTTACTGCGGGAGGACAGGGCGACTGGAAACACCATATATCTT.

The chain carries TRBV27 and TRBJ1-4, with 8 bases that match TRBD1. With 5 bases clipped from V and 8 bases from J, the junction kept 10 bases outside the gene matches. Germline loops: CDR1 MNHEY, CDR2 SMNVEV (reference sequence). This CDR3 has 15 amino acids. CDR3 residues: CASSPLQGVREKLFF. The CDR3 DNA is TGTGCCAGCAGTCCTTTACAGGGGGTCAGGGAAAAACTGTTTTTT.

The genes are TRBV25-1 and TRBJ1-2; 8 bases agree with TRBD1. CDR1 is MGHDK, CDR2 SYGVNS, per germline. CDR3 length equals 15 residues. The V segment lost 3 bases and the J segment 2 bases; nucleotides outside the gene matches: 5. The CDR3 sequence is CASSEQGAPNYGYTF. Here the CDR3 DNA reads TGTGCCAGCAGTGAGCAGGGGGCGCCCAACTATGGCTACACCTTC.

This clonotype was detected a few times. A much larger clonotype is one base distant, so this may be a read error. The genes are TRBV11-1 and TRBJ2-1; 7 positions match TRBD1. The V segment lost 5 bases and the J segment 13 bases; nucleotides outside the gene matches: 8. Germline CDR1 reads SGHAT; CDR2 reads FQDESV (reference sequence). This CDR3 contains 12 residues. CDR3 DNA sequence: TGTGCCAGCAGCGAGGGGGCCTCTGATCAGTTCTTC. Translation gives CASSEGASDQFF.

J is TRBJ2-1 and V is TRBV9, with D possibly TRBD2 on 7 matching bases. V dropped 2 bases and J dropped 8 bases, with 20 bases sitting between them. CDR3 length equals 16 residues. CDR1 is SGDLS, CDR2 YYNGEE, per germline. The CDR3 DNA reads TGTGCCAGCAGCGTTGAGGGGGGGCTCGACGGGCATGAGCAGTTCTTC. Its protein product is CASSVEGGLDGHEQFF.

This clonotype was picked up many times. This rearrangement joins TRBV5-4 to TRBJ1-1; the match to TRBD1 covers 10 bases. The germline CDR1 and CDR2 sequences are SGHNT and YYREEE (reference sequence). The CDR3 totals 17 residues. The V gene end was trimmed by 3 bases and the J gene end by 4 bases; junction bases not matched to a gene: 12. The CDR3 reads CASSWMDRGGRGTEAFF. The CDR3 DNA reads as TGTGCCAGCAGCTGGATGGACAGGGGGGGGAGAGGCACTGAAGCTTTCTTT.

There are many counts of this clonotype. This chain joins TRBV6-1 and TRBJ1-4; D possibly corresponds to TRBD1 (5 bases). This CDR3 is 14 amino acids long. Germline CDR1 and CDR2: MNHNS and SASEGT. V lost 2 bases, J lost 6 bases, and 10 bases lay in between. This CDR3 reads CASSEFWGDEKLFF. The CDR3 DNA is TGTGCCAGCAGTGAATTCTGGGGCGATGAAAAACTGTTTTTT.

This clonotype turned up a few times. At one of its ends the junction is not consistent with the germline gene, which may arise from a read error. The rearrangement links TRBV6-2 or TRBV6-3 to TRBJ2-7; 9 bases are a match to TRBD1. The CDR3 runs 12 residues. The germline CDR1 and CDR2 sequences are MNHEY and SVGEGT. CDR3: CASTRTGEEQHF. The CDR3, as DNA: TGTGCCAGCACCCGGACAGGGGAAGAGCAGCACTTC.

Note on this clonotype: Sequence at one end of the junction differs from germline and may be a read error. V usage is TRBV27 and J usage is TRBJ1-6, with D perhaps matching TRBD1 (5 bases). Germline loops: CDR1 MNHEY, CDR2 SMNVEV (reference sequence). CDR3 length: 16 residues. The CDR3 sequence: CVSRLQEGSYNSPLHF. Written as DNA, the CDR3 is TGTGTCAGCAGATTACAGGAGGGCTCCTATAATTCACCCCTCCACTTT.

This clonotype has just a few counts. This chain uses TRBV7-2 with TRBJ2-1; 12 bases agree with TRBD2. The CDR3 contains 20 residues. After removal of 5 bases from V and 4 bases from J, the junction contained 18 bases not matched to a gene. Germline V gene sequence: CDR1 SGHTA, CDR2 FQGNSA. CDR3 sequence: CASSAWGGLAGGMKYNEQFF. The CDR3 bases are TGTGCCAGCAGCGCCTGGGGCGGGCTAGCGGGAGGGATGAAATACAATGAGCAGTTCTTC.

The chain is built from TRBV10-3 and TRBJ1-1, with TRBD1 identical over 7 bases. Germline assignment: CDR1 ENHRY and CDR2 SYGVKD. The V segment lost 4 bases and the J segment 3 bases; nucleotides outside the gene matches: 5. This CDR3 is 14 amino acids long. CDR3 sequence reads: CAISVTGRYTEAFF. CDR3 sequence (DNA): TGTGCCATCAGTGTGACAGGGAGGTACACTGAAGCTTTCTTT.